This T cell receptor beta chain emerged from a study of shared clonotypes between healthy human individuals. Study-wide results and caveats: Clonotype sharing across donors was expected to vary with sequencing depth.

Produced via immunoSEQ multiplex PCR; TCRdb's table is partial and in-frame only. The profile shows 300,000 to 400,000 clones, around 90% of them singletons. The CDR3 length is 14 residues. V was trimmed by 4 bases and J by 7 bases, leaving 19 bases between them. In germline, CDR1 is SQVTM, CDR2 ANQGSEA. As concerns this clone: Its antigen is as yet unknown.

This receptor was taken from a man aged 18 to 29 in good health. Sequenced sample: memory CD8+ T cells sorted from blood. Indicated subset: CD45RO+ cells pooled with CCR7-negative TemRA cells. J is TRBJ1-1 and V is TRBV29-1; TRBD1 is a possible D gene (5 bases). The CDR3 nucleotides read TGCAGCGTTGTAGGACACCGCCTTTTTGGTGAAGCTTTCTTT. This codes for CSVVGHRLFGEAFF.